The 8 T cell receptor beta chains in this list originate from one sample, sequenced in a study of blood T cell repertoires in COVID-19. TCRdb's copy holds only in-frame clones and misses some; the assay was immunoSEQ multiplex PCR. The data hold 150,000 or so clones, with roughly 78% observed a single time. Sequencing used peripheral blood. The origin of the receptors is a man older than 75 with acute or convalescent COVID-19.

This clone appeared a single time. The rearrangement joins TRBV24-1 to TRBJ2-1, with 10 bases lining up with TRBD1. This CDR3 is 16 amino acids long. Germline V lookup: CDR1 KGHDR, CDR2 SFDVKD. V gave up 2 bases and J gave up 6 bases; unmatched junction bases: 6. CDR3 DNA sequence: TGTGCCACCAGTGATTCCGGGACAGGGGTGGTCAATGAGCAGTTCTTC. This codes for CATSDSGTGVVNEQFF.

J is TRBJ2-1 and V is TRBV7-8; no definite D call. The CDR3 is made up of 11 amino acids. Germline assignment: CDR1 SGHVS and CDR2 FQNEAQ. Trimming removed 5 bases at V and 9 bases at J, with 8 bases between. Here the CDR3 DNA reads TGTGCCAGCAGCCCTCTCAGTGAGCAGTTCTTC. Amino acids: CASSPLSEQFF.

The V gene is TRBV5-1, the J gene TRBJ2-5, with 7 bases lining up with TRBD1. The CDR3 extends over 15 amino acids. Germline V gives CDR1 SGHRS, CDR2 YFSETQ. V trimming: 4 bases; J trimming: 1 base; junction bases outside the gene matches: 7. The CDR3 reads CASSPGQVGQETQYF. DNA of the CDR3: TGCGCCAGCAGCCCCGGACAGGTGGGCCAAGAGACCCAGTACTTC.

The chain recombines TRBV6-2 or TRBV6-3 with TRBJ1-3, with D possibly being TRBD1 (5 bases). The CDR3 has 14 residues. With 2 bases removed from V and 0 bases from J, the gap between germline ends came to 5 bases. Germline lookup yields CDR1 MNHEY and CDR2 SVGEGT. The DNA of the CDR3 is TGTGCCAGCAGTTACACAGGCTCTGGAAACACCATATATTTT. This encodes CASSYTGSGNTIYF.

The J gene is TRBJ1-5, the V gene TRBV2; 9 nucleotides line up with TRBD1. This CDR3 has 15 amino acids. In germline, CDR1 is SNHLY, CDR2 FYNNEI. The ends lost 7 bases at V and 3 bases at J; junction bases unmatched: 7. The CDR3: CASNTGTGYNQPQHF. CDR3 nucleotides: TGTGCCAGCAATACCGGGACAGGGTACAATCAGCCCCAGCATTTT.

This clone appeared a few times. The genes are TRBV7-9 and TRBJ1-1; 8 positions agree with TRBD1. V gave up 1 base and J gave up 1 base; unmatched junction bases: 5. CDR1 is SEHNR and CDR2 is FQNEAQ in the germline V gene (reference sequence). The length of the CDR3 is 16 residues. CDR3 nucleotide sequence: TGTGCCAGCAGCTTAGGACAGGGGATTAAGAACACTGAAGCTTTCTTT. Its translation is CASSLGQGIKNTEAFF.

The chain carries TRBV30 and TRBJ2-1; 12 bases match TRBD2. Germline V lookup: CDR1 GTSNPN, CDR2 SVGIG (reference sequence). The CDR3 consists of 15 residues. V shed 4 bases and J 8 bases; nucleotides not matched to a gene: 9. This chain's CDR3 is CAWTKLAGGLDEQFF. For the CDR3, the DNA is TGTGCCTGGACCAAACTAGCGGGGGGCCTCGATGAGCAGTTCTTC. The variable domain in full, completed from reference TRBV30 and TRBJ2-1, reads SQTIHQWPATLVQPVGSPLSLECTVEGTSNPNLYWYRQAAGRGLQLLFYSVGIGQISSEVPQNLSASRPQDRQFILSSKKLLLSDSGFYLCAWTKLAGGLDEQFFGPGTRLTVL.

The chain combines TRBV27 with TRBJ2-7; 9 bases agree with TRBD1. J lost 1 base, V lost 6 bases, and 7 bases had no gene match. The CDR3 has 15 residues. Germline CDR1 MNHEY, CDR2 SMNVEV (reference sequence). CDR3 amino acids: CASRPGTGNSYEQYV. DNA of the CDR3: TGTGCCAGCAGACCCGGGACAGGGAATTCCTACGAGCAGTACGTC.